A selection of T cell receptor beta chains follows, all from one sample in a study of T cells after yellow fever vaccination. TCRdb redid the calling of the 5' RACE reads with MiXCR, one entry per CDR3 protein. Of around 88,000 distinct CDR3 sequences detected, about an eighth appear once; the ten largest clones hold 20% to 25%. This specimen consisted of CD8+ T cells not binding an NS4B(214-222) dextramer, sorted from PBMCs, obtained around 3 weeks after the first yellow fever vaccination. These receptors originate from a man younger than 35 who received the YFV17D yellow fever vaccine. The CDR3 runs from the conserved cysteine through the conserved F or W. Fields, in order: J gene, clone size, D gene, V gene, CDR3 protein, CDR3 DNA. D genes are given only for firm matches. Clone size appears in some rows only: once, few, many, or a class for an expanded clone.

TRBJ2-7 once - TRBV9 CASSVGGVGEQYF TGTGCCAGCAGCGTAGGAGGGGTCGGGGAGCAGTACTTC
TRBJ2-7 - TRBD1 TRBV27 CASTDRDPLYEQYF TGTGCCAGTACAGACAGGGATCCCCTCTACGAGCAGTACTTC
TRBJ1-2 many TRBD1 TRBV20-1 CSARDWTGGSNGYTF TGCAGTGCTAGAGATTGGACAGGGGGCTCCAATGGCTACACCTTC
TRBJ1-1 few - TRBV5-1 CASSLDFQAIAFF TGCGCCAGCAGCCTGGACTTTCAAGCTATCGCTTTCTTT
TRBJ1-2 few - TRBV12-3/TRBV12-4 CASNPDGGNGYTF TGTGCCAGCAATCCGGACGGAGGGAATGGCTACACCTTC
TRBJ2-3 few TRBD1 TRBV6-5 CASSADRATQYF TGTGCCAGCAGTGCCGACAGGGCGACGCAGTATTTT
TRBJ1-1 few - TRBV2 CASTQGAEAFF TGTGCCAGCACGCAGGGAGCTGAAGCTTTCTTT
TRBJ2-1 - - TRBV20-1 CSPNGGDVYNEQFF TGCAGCCCCAATGGCGGGGACGTCTACAATGAGCAGTTCTTC
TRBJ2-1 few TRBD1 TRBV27 CASSGQGPYNEQFF TGTGCCAGCAGTGGACAGGGACCCTACAATGAGCAGTTCTTC
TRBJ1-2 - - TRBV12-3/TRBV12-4 CASVTGFLGGYTF TGTGCCAGCGTAACGGGATTCTTGGGTGGCTACACCTTC
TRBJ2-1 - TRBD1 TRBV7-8 CASSPGQGVYNEQFF TGTGCCAGCAGCCCTGGACAGGGGGTATACAATGAGCAGTTCTTC
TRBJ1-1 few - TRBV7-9 CASSLPMNTEAFF TGTGCCAGCAGCCTACCCATGAACACTGAAGCTTTCTTT
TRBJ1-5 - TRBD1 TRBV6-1 CASIDRGRRGQPQHF TGTGCCAGCATAGACAGGGGGCGGAGGGGTCAGCCCCAGCATTTT
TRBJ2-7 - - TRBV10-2 CASSVSWTDPKYEQYF TGCGCCAGCAGTGTCTCCTGGACAGATCCTAAATACGAGCAGTACTTC
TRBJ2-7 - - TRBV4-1 CASSLGHPYEQYF TGCGCCAGCAGCCTGGGACATCCCTACGAGCAGTACTTC
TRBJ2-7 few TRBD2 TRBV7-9 CASSLRTAELAGGDYEQYF TGTGCCAGCAGCTTACGTACGGCTGAACTAGCGGGGGGGGACTACGAGCAGTACTTC
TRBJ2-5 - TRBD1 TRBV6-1 CASSEPGGGKTQYF TGTGCCAGCAGTGAACCAGGGGGCGGGAAGACCCAGTACTTC
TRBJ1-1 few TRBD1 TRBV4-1 CASSHSGGVNTEAFF TGCGCCAGCAGCCACTCAGGGGGTGTAAACACTGAAGCTTTCTTT
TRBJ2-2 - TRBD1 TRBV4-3 CASSRQGAYTGELFF TGCGCCAGCAGCCGACAGGGGGCCTACACCGGGGAGCTGTTTTTT
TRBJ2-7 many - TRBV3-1 CASSQQSNSFGGGEQYF TGTGCCAGCAGCCAACAATCGAATAGTTTTGGTGGGGGCGAGCAGTACTTC
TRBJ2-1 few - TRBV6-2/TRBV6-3 CASQGGGGLNEQFF TGTGCCAGCCAAGGAGGGGGCGGGTTGAATGAGCAGTTCTTC